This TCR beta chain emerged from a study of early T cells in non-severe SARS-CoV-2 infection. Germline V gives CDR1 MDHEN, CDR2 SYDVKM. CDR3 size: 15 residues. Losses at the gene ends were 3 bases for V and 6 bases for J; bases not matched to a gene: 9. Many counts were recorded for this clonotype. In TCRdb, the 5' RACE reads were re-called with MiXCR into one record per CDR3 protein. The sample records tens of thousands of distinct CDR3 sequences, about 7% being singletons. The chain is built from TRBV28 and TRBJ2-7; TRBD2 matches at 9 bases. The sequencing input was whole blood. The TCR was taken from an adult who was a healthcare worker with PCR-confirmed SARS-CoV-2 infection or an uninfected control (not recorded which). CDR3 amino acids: CASSFSGRSASEQYF. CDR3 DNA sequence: TGTGCCAGCAGTTTCAGCGGGAGGTCAGCGAGCGAGCAGTACTTC.